Presented here are 5 T cell receptor beta chains from one specimen sequenced in a study of T-cell memory formation after mild COVID-19. One entry per CDR3 protein results from TCRdb running MiXCR on the 5' RACE reads. The sample holds roughly 600,000 distinct CDR3 sequences, around 17% seen once. Sequencing used PBMCs or a T cell subset sorted from them (not recorded which). These receptor sequences come from an adult woman who had mild COVID-19 (a few samples of this study predate the infection). Cell type and time point are not known.

This clonotype showed up just a few times. The chain employs TRBV5-1 and TRBJ2-1, with D perhaps being TRBD1 or TRBD2 (5 bases each). There are 14 residues in the CDR3. V lost 4 bases to trimming and J lost 2 bases, with 10 bases between them. Germline assignment: CDR1 SGHRS and CDR2 YFSETQ. The CDR3 loop reads CASSVGETYNEQFF. The CDR3, as DNA: TGCGCCAGCAGCGTAGGGGAGACCTACAATGAGCAGTTCTTC. Complete variable domain (other parts from reference TRBV5-1 and TRBJ2-1): KAGVTQTPRYLIKTRGQQVTLSCSPISGHRSVSWYQQTPGQGLQFLFEYFSETQRNKGNFPGRFSGRQFSNSRSEMNVSTLELGDSALYLCASSVGETYNEQFFGPGTRLTVL.

The J gene is TRBJ1-3, the V gene TRBV30, with 8 nucleotides matching TRBD1. The CDR3 runs to 12 residues. V shed 1 base and J 15 bases; nucleotides not matched to a gene: 8. The V gene's germline CDR1 is GTSNPN and CDR2 SVGIG (reference sequence). The CDR3 here is CAWSAPGGTGYF. The DNA of the CDR3 is TGTGCCTGGAGTGCCCCGGGGGGGACAGGATATTTT.

V is TRBV5-1 and J is TRBJ1-1; unclear D gene. The CDR3 length is 11 residues. The V end was cut by 4 bases, the J end by 10 bases, with 11 bases between. Germline lookup yields CDR1 SGHRS and CDR2 YFSETQ. CDR3 in amino acids: CASSPTPAAFF. The CDR3 DNA follows: TGCGCCAGCAGCCCGACGCCGGCAGCTTTCTTT. Drawing the rest from reference TRBV5-1 and TRBJ1-1, the complete variable domain is KAGVTQTPRYLIKTRGQQVTLSCSPISGHRSVSWYQQTPGQGLQFLFEYFSETQRNKGNFPGRFSGRQFSNSRSEMNVSTLELGDSALYLCASSPTPAAFFGQGTRLTVV.

This clonotype was observed a handful of times. The chain carries TRBV7-2 and TRBJ2-5; 9 bases line up with TRBD2. Germline trimming cut 5 bases from V and 2 bases from J; bases unmatched to any gene: 9. CDR3 length: 16 residues. The V gene's germline CDR1 is SGHTA and CDR2 FQGNSA. CDR3 residues: CASSPEAGGSQETQYF. The CDR3, as DNA: TGTGCCAGCAGCCCGGAAGCGGGAGGCTCACAAGAGACCCAGTACTTC.

The sample holds a few counts of this clonotype. The chain has TRBV12-3 or TRBV12-4 and TRBJ2-3; 9 positions match TRBD2. The CDR3 has 14 amino acids. The V segment lost 6 bases and the J segment 5 bases; nucleotides outside the gene matches: 6. CDR3: CASRSSGEEDTQYF. CDR3 in DNA: TGTGCCAGCAGGTCTAGCGGGGAGGAAGATACGCAGTATTTT.